Listed below are T cell receptor beta chains from one sample, sequenced in a study of blood T cell repertoires in COVID-19. TCRdb's copy holds only in-frame clones and misses some; the assay was immunoSEQ multiplex PCR. In the table there are around 380,000 clones, around 87% of which are singletons. Specimen: PBMCs or T cells enriched from blood (not recorded which). These receptors all come from a man aged 25 to 40 who had recovered from COVID-19. CDR3s include the opening cysteine and the closing phenylalanine or tryptophan. Fields, in order: clone size, D gene, V gene, J gene, CDR3 DNA, CDR3 protein. A D gene is named only where the DNA matches it firmly. Size is stated for part of the rows, as once, few or many counts, or as a class when the clone is expanded.

NA,NA,TRBV7-8,TRBJ1-2,TGTGCCAGCAGCTCAAGCAGGGTGGCTGGCTACACCTTC,CASSSSRVAGYTF
NA,NA,TRBV7-9,TRBJ1-4,TGTGCCAGCAGCCTAAGCGGAGAAAAACTGTTTTTT,CASSLSGEKLFF
once,NA,TRBV11-2,TRBJ2-3,TGTGCCAGCAGCTTAGTAGCCCGGAGTACAACGAATACGCAGTATTTT,CASSLVARSTTNTQYF
NA,TRBD1,TRBV7-9,TRBJ2-7,TGTGCCAGCACCCTATCAGGGGGTCCCTACGAGCAGTACTTC,CASTLSGGPYEQYF
NA,TRBD1,TRBV29-1,TRBJ1-1,TGCAGCGCCCGGGACAGGGGCACGGGGACTGAAGCTTTCTTT,CSARDRGTGTEAFF
NA,NA,TRBV10-3,TRBJ1-2,TGTGCCATCGGGCAGGGAAACTATGGCTACACCTTC,CAIGQGNYGYTF
NA,TRBD1,TRBV5-1,TRBJ2-3,TGCGCCAGCACGACAGGGGGCACAGATACGCAGTATTTT,CASTTGGTDTQYF
NA,TRBD1,TRBV12-5,TRBJ2-1,TGTGCTAGTGGTTTGGTAACGTTGGGGACAGGCGGCAATGAGCAGTTCTTC,CASGLVTLGTGGNEQFF
NA,TRBD1,TRBV4-1,TRBJ2-5,TGCGCCAGCAGCCATGGGACAGGGCCCATCCCAGAGACCCAGTACTTC,CASSHGTGPIPETQYF
NA,TRBD2,TRBV27,TRBJ2-7,TGTGCCAGCAGTGTTAGCGGGAGCCTCTACGAGCAGTACTTC,CASSVSGSLYEQYF
NA,TRBD1,TRBV20-1,TRBJ1-2,TGCAGTGCGGGGGACAGGGATGGCTACACCTTC,CSAGDRDGYTF
NA,TRBD1,TRBV5-6,TRBJ1-6,TGTGCCAGCAGCTTTTCCGGGACAGTGGTTTCACCCCTCCACTTT,CASSFSGTVVSPLHF
many,TRBD1,TRBV2,TRBJ2-7,TGTGCCAGCAGTAGCCCTAGGGCCGGGACAGGGGGCTACGAGCAGTACTTC,CASSSPRAGTGGYEQYF
NA,NA,TRBV9,TRBJ1-1,TGTGCCAGCAGCGTTGGAGGGCATGGGGGTGAAGCTTTCTTT,CASSVGGHGGEAFF
NA,NA,TRBV5-1,TRBJ2-3,TGCGCCAGCAGCACGACAGGCTACACAGATACGCAGTATTTT,CASSTTGYTDTQYF
NA,TRBD2,TRBV7-8,TRBJ2-3,TGTGCCAGCAGCTTAGACCCAGCGGGGGGGACAGATACGCAGTATTTT,CASSLDPAGGTDTQYF
NA,NA,TRBV10-3,TRBJ1-1,TGTGCCATCAGTGGGGGGGACCGCGCGGCCAGCACTGAAGCTTTCTTT,CAISGGDRAASTEAFF
NA,NA,TRBV19,TRBJ1-6,TGTGCCAGTAGTATTAATAGTAACTCACCCCTCCACTTT,CASSINSNSPLHF
NA,TRBD1,TRBV10-3,TRBJ1-6,TGTGCCATCAGGGACAGGAGTTCACCCCTCCACTTT,CAIRDRSSPLHF
NA,NA,TRBV5-4,TRBJ1-6,TGTGCCAGCAGCTTACAGGGCCCTAAGAATTCACCCCTCCACTTT,CASSLQGPKNSPLHF
NA,NA,TRBV29-1,TRBJ1-5,TGCAGCGTTGCGCGGGGAGACAATCAGCCCCAGCATTTT,CSVARGDNQPQHF
NA,NA,TRBV28,TRBJ1-5,TGTGCCAGCAGCGAGGGGGGGGCAGGACAGCCCCAGCATTTT,CASSEGGAGQPQHF
NA,NA,TRBV30,TRBJ2-6,TGTGCCTGGAGTTCAGGGGCTGGGGCCAACGTCCTGACTTTC,CAWSSGAGANVLTF
NA,NA,TRBV7-2,TRBJ2-5,TGTGCCAGCAGCTTAGCGGGGGGGCCAGAGACCCAGTACTTC,CASSLAGGPETQYF
NA,NA,TRBV7-2,TRBJ1-5,TGTGCCAGCAGCTTCCTAGGTCAGCCCCAGCATTTT,CASSFLGQPQHF
NA,TRBD1,TRBV12-3/TRBV12-4,TRBJ2-1,TGTGCCAGCAGTACAGGGGGCGGGAATGAGCAGTTCTTC,CASSTGGGNEQFF
few,NA,TRBV3-1/TRBV3-2,TRBJ1-1,TGTGCCAGCAGCACCCACAGGAACACTGAAGCTTTCTTT,CASSTHRNTEAFF
NA,NA,TRBV9,TRBJ1-6,TGTGCCAGCAGCGCAGGACGGGGGAACTTTAGCTCCTATAATTCACCCCTCCACTTT,CASSAGRGNFSSYNSPLHF
NA,TRBD1,TRBV4-3,TRBJ1-2,TGCGCCAGCAGCCAACTCGACAGGGGCTATGGCTACACCTTC,CASSQLDRGYGYTF
once,TRBD1,TRBV19,TRBJ1-6,TGTGCCAGTAGTGCAGGGGGACTTATTAATTCACCCCTCCACTTT,CASSAGGLINSPLHF
NA,TRBD1,TRBV6-5,TRBJ1-2,TGTGCCAGCAGGGACAGGAAACTGAACTATGGCTACACCTTC,CASRDRKLNYGYTF
NA,TRBD1,TRBV19,TRBJ1-5,TGTGCCAGTAGGGACAGGGATTATCAGCCCCAGCATTTT,CASRDRDYQPQHF
NA,TRBD1,TRBV18,TRBJ1-2,TGTGCCAGCTCCCCGGACAGGGGGCGCTTCGGTTATGGCTACACCTTC,CASSPDRGRFGYGYTF
NA,TRBD1,TRBV7-9,TRBJ1-1,TGTGCCAGCAGCTTTGCCCGTACTGGACAGGACCACATGAACACTGAAGCTTTCTTT,CASSFARTGQDHMNTEAFF
NA,NA,TRBV6-2/TRBV6-3,TRBJ2-7,TGTGCCAGCAGTTATAGGGGTTACGAGCAGTACTTC,CASSYRGYEQYF
NA,TRBD2,TRBV6-2/TRBV6-3,TRBJ2-7,TGTGCCAGCAGTCAGGGACTAGCGGGGACCCCCGGGGCCTACGAGCAGTACTTC,CASSQGLAGTPGAYEQYF
NA,TRBD2,TRBV6-2/TRBV6-3,TRBJ2-1,TGTGCCAGCAGTTACGAGCGGGGGGGCCCCCTGAGCTCCTACAATGAGCAGTTCTTC,CASSYERGGPLSSYNEQFF
NA,TRBD1,TRBV28,TRBJ1-4,TGTGCCAGCAGTTTAATCAGGGGGGAAAAACTGTTTTTT,CASSLIRGEKLFF
NA,NA,TRBV11-2,TRBJ2-4,TGTGCCAGCAGCTTAGACACAGGGTCCAAAAACATTCAGTACTTC,CASSLDTGSKNIQYF
once,TRBD2,TRBV19,TRBJ2-3,TGTGCCAGTAGTATATCCGGGGGGAAGCCAGATACGCAGTATTTT,CASSISGGKPDTQYF
NA,TRBD1,TRBV3-1/TRBV3-2,TRBJ1-2,TGTGCCAGCAGCCAGGGGACAGGGATATACTATGGCTACACCTTC,CASSQGTGIYYGYTF
NA,NA,TRBV6-5,TRBJ1-2,TGTGCCAGCAGTTACTCGAGAGGGGGAAGTGGCTACACCTTC,CASSYSRGGSGYTF
once,NA,TRBV4-3,TRBJ2-3,TGCGCCAGCAGCCAAGATAGAGGGTTTGCGCAGTATTTT,CASSQDRGFAQYF
NA,TRBD1,TRBV30,TRBJ2-7,TGTGCCTGGAGTCGACAGGGGTACGAGCAGTACTTC,CAWSRQGYEQYF
NA,NA,TRBV6-5,TRBJ2-7,TGTGCCAGCAGTTCCGGAAGGGGTCAACCAGACGAGCAGTACTTC,CASSSGRGQPDEQYF
NA,NA,TRBV3-1/TRBV3-2,TRBJ1-2,TGTGCCAGCAGCCCCTATACGGGAGGGCGTAACTATGGCTACACCTTC,CASSPYTGGRNYGYTF
NA,NA,TRBV2,TRBJ1-1,TGTGCCAGCATCAGGAGGGCTGAAGCTTTCTTT,CASIRRAEAFF
once,TRBD2,TRBV6-1,TRBJ2-2,TGTGCCAGCAGTGAACGGGGAGGGTCATCCGGGGAGCTGTTTTTT,CASSERGGSSGELFF
NA,NA,TRBV7-9,TRBJ1-6,TGTGCCAGCAGCCTACCCCGGGAAAATTCACCCCTCCACTTT,CASSLPRENSPLHF
NA,TRBD1,TRBV29-1,TRBJ1-1,TGCAGCGTCGCAGTCCAGGGGGCGGACACTGAAGCTTTCTTT,CSVAVQGADTEAFF
NA,NA,TRBV6-2/TRBV6-3,TRBJ2-7,TGTGCCAGCAGTTACCTTCGGGGTAACTCCTACGAGCAGTACTTC,CASSYLRGNSYEQYF
NA,TRBD2,TRBV5-1,TRBJ2-1,TGCGCCAGCAGCTGGGGACTAGCGGGGGGCCGGTCCTACAATGAGCAGTTCTTC,CASSWGLAGGRSYNEQFF